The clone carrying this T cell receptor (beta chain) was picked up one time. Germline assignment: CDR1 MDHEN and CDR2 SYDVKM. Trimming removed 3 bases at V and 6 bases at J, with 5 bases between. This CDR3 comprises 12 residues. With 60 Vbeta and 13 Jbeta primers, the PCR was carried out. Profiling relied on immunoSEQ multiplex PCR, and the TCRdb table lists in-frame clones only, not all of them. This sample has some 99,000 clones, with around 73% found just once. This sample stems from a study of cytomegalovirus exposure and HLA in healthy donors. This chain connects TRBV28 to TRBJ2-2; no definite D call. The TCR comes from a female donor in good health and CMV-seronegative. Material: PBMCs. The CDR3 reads CASSFLSGELFF. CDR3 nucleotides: TGTGCCAGCAGTTTCTTATCCGGGGAGCTGTTTTTT.